This T cell receptor (beta chain) came from a study of response to subunit inactivated influenza vaccine. The CDR3 is 14 amino acids. Germline V lookup: CDR1 SGHTS, CDR2 YDEGEE. Between the trimmed V and J ends, which lost 0 bases and 9 bases, there was a span of 13 bases. On this clonotype: The antigen is undetermined.

Overall study results and limits: After each seasonal influenza vaccination, few new T cells are recruited, the authors suggested.

TCRdb reprocessed the RT-PCR reads via MiXCR and lists one record per CDR3 protein. The data contain 530,000 or so distinct CDR3 sequences, about 10% of them singletons. J is TRBJ2-1 and V is TRBV5-8; the D gene is possibly TRBD2 (5 bases). The sequencing used PBMCs from blood, collected on the day of vaccination. This clonotype was obtained from a man in his fifties or sixties who received an inactivated influenza vaccine. CDR3 protein: CASSLGLHSGEQFF. The CDR3 coding sequence is TGTGCCAGCAGCTTGGGGCTCCACAGCGGTGAGCAGTTCTTC.